The 24 T cell receptor beta chains below were found in one sample sequenced in a study of cytomegalovirus exposure and HLA in healthy donors. The PCR was carried out with 60 Vbeta primers and 13 Jbeta primers. TCRdb keeps only in-frame clones here, not all; method: immunoSEQ multiplex PCR. The table lists 170,000 or so clones, roughly 80% of them singletons. The sample taken for sequencing was PBMCs. Receptors were obtained from a boy between 2 and 10 years old in good health and CMV-seronegative.

The chain combines TRBV29-1 with TRBJ1-1, with 9 bases lining up with TRBD1. Germline V lookup: CDR1 SQVTM, CDR2 ANQGSEA. The CDR3 is 13 amino acids. V trimming: 5 bases; J trimming: 1 base; junction bases outside the gene matches: 2. The CDR3 is CSVQGQGNTEAFF. CDR3 nucleotides: TGCAGCGTTCAGGGACAGGGGAACACTGAAGCTTTCTTT. Full variable domain (rest looked up from reference TRBV29-1 and TRBJ1-1): SAVISQKPSRDICQRGTSLTIQCQVDSQVTMMFWYRQQPGQSLTLIATANQGSEATYESGFVIDKFPISRPNLTFSTLTVSNMSPEDSSIYLCSVQGQGNTEAFFGQGTRLTVV.

The chain carries TRBV5-1 and TRBJ2-7; TRBD2 agrees at 7 bases. The CDR3 length is 15 residues. The trim removed 4 bases at V and 7 bases at J, leaving 14 bases unmatched. Germline loops: CDR1 SGHRS, CDR2 YFSETQ. The CDR3 is CASSPGAGALGEQYF. CDR3 bases: TGCGCCAGCAGCCCCGGGGCGGGAGCGCTGGGTGAGCAGTACTTC.

The rearrangement uses TRBV7-2 and TRBJ1-5; 10 bases are shared with TRBD1. The CDR3 has 15 amino acids. Germline V lookup: CDR1 SGHTA, CDR2 FQGNSA. V trimming: 7 bases; J trimming: 4 bases; junction bases outside the gene matches: 7. The CDR3 nucleotides read TGTGCCAGCACCCTTTCGGGACAGGGGAATCAGCCCCAGCATTTT. Translating gives CASTLSGQGNQPQHF.

The chain combines TRBV5-8 with TRBJ2-1; 8 positions agree with TRBD1. This CDR3 has 16 amino acids. Germline CDR1 is SGHTS and CDR2 is YDEGEE. The V segment lost 1 base and the J segment 2 bases; nucleotides outside the gene matches: 5. The CDR3 bases are TGTGCCAGCAGCTTGCTCGGACAGGGTACCTACAATGAGCAGTTCTTC. Protein: CASSLLGQGTYNEQFF.

The chain carries TRBV7-6 and TRBJ2-7; D ambiguous. The CDR3 has 12 residues. The germline V and J ends were trimmed by 2 bases and 3 bases, with 5 bases remaining between them. Germline lookup yields CDR1 SGHVS and CDR2 FNYEAQ. CDR3 in DNA: TGTGCCAGCAGCTTAACAGTCTACGAGCAGTACTTC. Its translation is CASSLTVYEQYF.

A single count supports this clone. The V call is TRBV5-4, the J call TRBJ2-5; tentative D call: TRBD2 (5 bases). The DNA matches TRBJ2-7 better at its end, which makes the J call doubtful. Per germline, CDR1 SGHNT and CDR2 YYREEE (reference sequence). CDR3 size: 13 residues. The CDR3 reads CASHGPFGSEQYF. CDR3 DNA: TGTGCCAGCCACGGGCCTTTTGGGAGCGAGCAGTACTTC.

The V gene is TRBV7-3, the J gene TRBJ2-5; 7 nucleotides align to TRBD2. V shed 5 bases, J shed 1 base, and the junction held 7 bases outside the gene matches. Germline V CDR1 and CDR2: SGHTA, FQGTGA. CDR3 length equals 15 residues. CDR3 residues: CASSAGAGTQETQYF. In nucleotides, the CDR3 is TGTGCCAGCAGCGCGGGAGCGGGGACCCAAGAGACCCAGTACTTC.

The chain carries TRBV27 and TRBJ1-2; 11 nucleotides match TRBD1. J was trimmed by 0 bases and V by 5 bases; bases with no gene match: 8. Germline-derived CDR1 and CDR2 are MNHEY and SMNVEV (reference sequence). This CDR3 contains 17 residues. The CDR3 nucleotides are TGTGCCAGCAGTCCCTCAGAGGACAGGGGGCCTAACTATGGCTACACCTTC. Translated, it gives CASSPSEDRGPNYGYTF.

The chain links TRBV6-1 to TRBJ2-3; 9 bases fit TRBD1. V was clipped by 0 bases and J by 14 bases; unmatched bases: 6. Germline-derived CDR1 and CDR2 are MNHNS and SASEGT. This CDR3 spans 13 amino acids. As DNA, the CDR3 is TGTGCCAGCAGTGAAGCGCTTCCGGACAGGGGGTATTTT. Its translation: CASSEALPDRGYF.

This chain links TRBV6-1 with TRBJ2-1, with D possibly TRBD1 on 5 matching bases. In germline, CDR1 is MNHNS, CDR2 SASEGT. This CDR3 has 13 amino acids. V was cut by 8 bases and J by 7 bases, with 15 bases left in between. The CDR3 sequence is CASGATSRNEQFF. In nucleotides, the CDR3 is TGTGCCAGCGGGGCGACCTCCCGGAATGAGCAGTTCTTC.

This chain joins TRBV7-8 and TRBJ2-1; weak D call: TRBD2 (7 bases). V lost 5 bases and J 15 bases, leaving 17 bases between the germline ends. This CDR3 has 12 amino acids. Germline lookup yields CDR1 SGHVS and CDR2 FQNEAQ. CDR3 residues: CASSQRREGVFF. CDR3 coding DNA: TGTGCCAGCAGCCAAAGGAGGGAGGGGGTGTTCTTC.

The CDR3 is CASGQGKAGELFF. CDR3 nucleotides: TGTGCCAGCGGACAGGGAAAGGCCGGGGAGCTGTTTTTT. The chain has TRBV2 and TRBJ2-2, with TRBD1 matching 8 bases. V lost 8 bases and J lost 6; bases outside the gene matches: 5. From germline, CDR1 is SNHLY and CDR2 FYNNEI. This CDR3 has 13 amino acids.

The rearrangement uses TRBV7-9 and TRBJ2-7, with D possibly TRBD1 on 6 matching bases. CDR3 length: 14 residues. From germline, CDR1 is SEHNR and CDR2 FQNEAQ (reference sequence). V shed 1 base and J shed 6 bases, with 13 bases lying between them. The CDR3 loop is CASSLGVQGVEQYF. DNA for the CDR3: TGTGCCAGCAGCTTAGGGGTACAGGGTGTCGAGCAGTACTTC. Full variable domain (outside the CDR3, taken from reference TRBV7-9 and TRBJ2-7): DTGVSQNPRHKITKRGQNVTFRCDPISEHNRLYWYRQTLGQGPEFLTYFQNEAQLEKSRLLSDRFSAERPKGSFSTLEIQRTEQGDSAMYLCASSLGVQGVEQYFGPGTRLTVT.

This chain links TRBV6-6 with TRBJ2-2, with 7 bases lining up with TRBD2. This CDR3 has 14 amino acids. J was trimmed by 3 bases and V by 8 bases; bases with no gene match: 6. CDR1 and CDR2 (germline): MNHNY, SVGAGI (reference sequence). CDR3 amino acids: CASVGTTYTGELFF. The CDR3, as DNA: TGTGCCAGCGTCGGGACTACGTACACCGGGGAGCTGTTTTTT.

The J gene is TRBJ2-1, the V gene TRBV19; 13 bases fit TRBD2. The length of the CDR3 is 16 residues. Germline values: CDR1 LNHDA, CDR2 SQIVND (reference sequence). Losses at the gene ends were 5 bases for V and 6 bases for J; bases not matched to a gene: 7. The CDR3 protein is CASSAWTSGSLNEQFF. The CDR3 nucleotides read TGTGCCAGTAGTGCCTGGACTAGCGGGAGTCTCAATGAGCAGTTCTTC.

The rearrangement links TRBV19 to TRBJ2-5; possibly TRBD1 for D (6 bases). V gave up 6 bases and J gave up 5 bases, with 16 bases separating them. Germline CDR1 and CDR2: LNHDA and SQIVND (reference sequence). The CDR3 sequence is 14 residues long. DNA for the CDR3: TGTGCCAGTAGCGCTCTACAGGGTGCCGAGACCCAGTACTTC. It encodes CASSALQGAETQYF.

This chain uses TRBV19 with TRBJ1-1; no clear D. The germline V gene encodes CDR1 LNHDA and CDR2 SQIVND (reference sequence). V shed 4 bases and J shed 1 base, with 13 bases lying between them. CDR3 size: 15 residues. This CDR3 reads CASSRALSGNTEAFF. The CDR3 DNA is TGTGCCAGTAGTAGGGCACTTTCCGGGAACACTGAAGCTTTCTTT.

This chain joins TRBV19 and TRBJ2-1; D is ambiguous. Germline V gives CDR1 LNHDA, CDR2 SQIVND (reference sequence). The V end was cut by 9 bases, the J end by 2 bases, with 14 bases between. The CDR3 sequence is 14 residues long. DNA for the CDR3: TGTGCCAGCACCCGTAGCATAACCTACAATGAGCAGTTCTTC. Its translation is CASTRSITYNEQFF.

The chain uses TRBV18 and TRBJ2-7, with 13 bases lining up with TRBD2. Losses at the gene ends were 6 bases for V and 3 bases for J; bases not matched to a gene: 8. CDR3 length: 16 residues. CDR1 and CDR2 (germline): KGHSH, LQKENI. Written as DNA, the CDR3 is TGTGCCAGCTCCGGACTAGCGGGAGATCCCGACTACGAGCAGTACTTC. Protein: CASSGLAGDPDYEQYF.

This clone turned up a few times. J is TRBJ1-5 and V is TRBV7-9; D possibly corresponds to TRBD1 (5 bases). Trimming removed 6 bases from V and 1 base from J, with 10 bases in between. The CDR3 has 14 residues. From germline, CDR1 is SEHNR and CDR2 FQNEAQ (reference sequence). The CDR3 DNA follows: TGTGCCAGCAGTCTTACAGGAAGCAATCAGCCCCAGCATTTT. Translation: CASSLTGSNQPQHF.

This sequence joins TRBV5-1 and TRBJ2-7, with 8 bases fitting TRBD2. This CDR3 is 15 amino acids long. CDR1 and CDR2 from the germline V gene are SGHRS and YFSETQ. The junction had 9 bases not matched to a gene; V was cut back by 3 bases and J by 4 bases. CDR3 in DNA: TGCGCCAGCAGCTCCTCGGGGGGGATGGCGTACGAGCAGTACTTC. This encodes CASSSSGGMAYEQYF.

CDR3 loop: CASSIDRSTSTDTQYF. As DNA, the CDR3 is TGTGCCAGTAGTATAGATCGGTCAACTAGCACAGATACGCAGTATTTT. The chain employs TRBV19 and TRBJ2-3; D is ambiguous. CDR1 and CDR2 from the germline V gene are LNHDA and SQIVND (reference sequence). V gave up 0 bases and J gave up 0 bases, with 10 bases separating them. The CDR3 length is 16 residues.

The chain joins TRBV19 to TRBJ1-1, with unresolved D. The CDR3 consists of 13 residues. Germline V lookup: CDR1 LNHDA, CDR2 SQIVND (reference sequence). The V and J ends lost 5 bases and 1 base respectively, with 8 bases between them. The CDR3 DNA reads TGTGCCAGTAGTCCTCGGTCGAACACTGAAGCTTTCTTT. It specifies CASSPRSNTEAFF.

The rearrangement joins TRBV27 to TRBJ1-1; D is perhaps TRBD1 (6 bases). The germline gives CDR1 MNHEY, CDR2 SMNVEV (reference sequence). CDR3 length: 13 amino acids. V was cut by 3 bases and J by 4 bases, with 9 bases left in between. CDR3 in amino acids: CASSLGGPTEAFF. In DNA form, the CDR3 reads TGTGCCAGCAGTTTGGGGGGGCCCACTGAAGCTTTCTTT.